This TCR beta chain was observed in a study of control samples from healthy donors and cancer patients. Per the germline V gene, CDR1 is SNHLY and CDR2 is FYNNEI. The CDR3 sequence is 13 residues long. The trim removed 8 bases at V and 1 base at J, leaving 3 bases unmatched. Method: immunoSEQ multiplex PCR; TCRdb's copy keeps in-frame clones and lacks some. The top ten clones hold 17% of a sample with some 44,000 clones, roughly 77% of them seen once. The sample was formalin-fixed, paraffin-embedded tissue. The rearrangement joins TRBV2 to TRBJ2-7; 9 bases are shared with TRBD1. The receptor was isolated from a male donor with melanoma. The CDR3 bases are TGTGCCAGCGGGGGACAGGGATCCTACGAGCAGTACTTC. Its translation: CASGGQGSYEQYF.